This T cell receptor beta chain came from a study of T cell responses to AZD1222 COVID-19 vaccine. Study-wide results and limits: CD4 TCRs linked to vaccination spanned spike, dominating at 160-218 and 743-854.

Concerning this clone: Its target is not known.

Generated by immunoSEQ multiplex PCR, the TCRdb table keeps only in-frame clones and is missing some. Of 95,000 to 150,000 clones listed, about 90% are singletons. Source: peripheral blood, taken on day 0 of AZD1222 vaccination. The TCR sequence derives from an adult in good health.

The CDR3 here is CASSGSYNSPLHF. The CDR3, as DNA: TGTGCCAGTAGTGGCTCCTATAATTCACCCCTCCACTTT. The chain recombines TRBV19 with TRBJ1-6, with D hard to call. CDR1 is LNHDA and CDR2 is SQIVND in the germline V gene (reference sequence). The V gene lost 5 bases and the J gene lost 0 bases, with 2 bases spanning the gap. This CDR3 is built from 13 residues.